This T cell receptor beta chain was captured by sequencing in a study of cytotoxic CD8 clonotypes in ibrutinib-treated CLL. The overall study: The study included 11 relapsed/refractory and under 16 treatment-naive patients; 17 to 18 had IGHV unmutated disease.

Repertoires were generated with immunoSEQ multiplex PCR, while TCRdb's copy carries only in-frame clones and drops some. The sample contains 40,000 or so clones, 50% to 75% of which appear only once. Overall study results and limits: Measured clonality at baseline was greater than in age-matched healthy donors and tracked with circulating CD8+ T-cell counts. The study found public clonotypes uncommon, contracting or stable on treatment.

This CDR3 spans 15 amino acids. Germline V gene data show CDR1 as SGHTA and CDR2 as FQGTGA. V was pared by 6 bases and J by 2 bases, with 3 bases of the junction left unmatched. This clone was detected many times. The antigen remains unidentified. V gene TRBV7-3 combines with J gene TRBJ2-2, with TRBD2 matching over 10 bases. This material consisted of PBMCs, taken after 24 months of ibrutinib treatment. The origin of this receptor is a human donor with chronic lymphocytic leukemia. The CDR3 DNA reads TGTGCCAGCAGTAGCGGGAGGATCAACACCGGGGAGCTGTTTTTT. As protein: CASSSGRINTGELFF.